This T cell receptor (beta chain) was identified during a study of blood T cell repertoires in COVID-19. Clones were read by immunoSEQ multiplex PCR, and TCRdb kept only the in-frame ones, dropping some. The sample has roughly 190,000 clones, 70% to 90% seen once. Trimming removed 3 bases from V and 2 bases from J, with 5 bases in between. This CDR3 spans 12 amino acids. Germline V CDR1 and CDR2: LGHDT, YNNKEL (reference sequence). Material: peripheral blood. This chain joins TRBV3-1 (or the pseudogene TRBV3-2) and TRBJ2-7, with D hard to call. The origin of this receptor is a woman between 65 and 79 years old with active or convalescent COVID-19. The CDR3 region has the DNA TGTGCCAGCAGCCATGCGCCCTACGAGCAGTACTTC. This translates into CASSHAPYEQYF.